The 8 T cell receptor beta chains below were found in one sample sequenced in a study of identical twins. MiXCR, applied by TCRdb to the 5' RACE reads, yields one record per CDR3 protein. The sample records under 450,000 distinct CDR3 sequences, 15% to 20% being singletons. Specimen: naive T cells sorted from blood. The receptors stem from a man aged 50 or older in good health.

V is TRBV20-1 and J is TRBJ1-5, with D unresolved. V lost 1 base and J lost 5, with 12 bases in between. The germline V gene has CDR1 DFQATT and CDR2 SNEGSKA (reference sequence). This CDR3 region has 14 residues. The CDR3 coding sequence is TGCAGTGCTAGAGGCAACAGAGTTGATCAGCCCCAGCATTTT. This translates into CSARGNRVDQPQHF.

This clonotype occurred many times. The chain has TRBV5-1 and TRBJ2-7; D might be TRBD1 or TRBD2, each matching 7 bases. The V end was cut by 4 bases, the J end by 2 bases, with 16 bases between. CDR3 length equals 15 residues. Germline V gives CDR1 SGHRS, CDR2 YFSETQ. The CDR3, as DNA: TGCGCCAGCAGCAGCCAGGGGAGGGGGCCCTACGAGCAGTACTTC. Amino acids: CASSSQGRGPYEQYF. The variable domain in full, with the rest retrieved from reference TRBV5-1 and TRBJ2-7, is KAGVTQTPRYLIKTRGQQVTLSCSPISGHRSVSWYQQTPGQGLQFLFEYFSETQRNKGNFPGRFSGRQFSNSRSEMNVSTLELGDSALYLCASSSQGRGPYEQYFGPGTRLTVT.

This clonotype was observed a handful of times. This CDR3 reads CASSSTSGSGYNEQFF. The DNA for the CDR3 is TGTGCCAGCAGCTCTACTAGCGGGAGTGGCTACAATGAGCAGTTCTTC. The chain uses TRBV28 and TRBJ2-1; 11 positions match TRBD2. The trim removed 6 bases at V and 3 bases at J, leaving 7 bases unmatched. CDR1 is MDHEN, CDR2 SYDVKM, per germline. CDR3 length equals 16 residues.

This clonotype came up many times. The V gene is TRBV24-1, the J gene TRBJ2-1, with 9 bases lining up with TRBD2. This CDR3 is built from 16 residues. The junction had 5 bases not matched to a gene; V was cut back by 0 bases and J by 6 bases. CDR1 is KGHDR and CDR2 is SFDVKD in the germline V gene. CDR3 sequence (DNA): TGTGCCACCAGTGATTTGGCGGGGGGGCCAATCAATGAGCAGTTCTTC. Translation gives CATSDLAGGPINEQFF.

This clonotype was seen ten or more times. The rearrangement joins TRBV7-8 to TRBJ2-6; D call uncertain. V was cut by 7 bases and J by 1 base, with 23 bases left in between. The CDR3 spans 19 residues. CDR1 is SGHVS and CDR2 is FQNEAQ in the germline V gene. CDR3 residues: CASNPHSETLVSGANVLTF. The CDR3 DNA reads TGTGCCAGCAACCCCCACTCGGAGACGTTGGTTTCTGGGGCCAACGTCCTGACTTTC.

This clonotype has only a few counts. The chain combines TRBV5-6 with TRBJ1-4, with a weak D call TRBD1 (5 bases). CDR3 size: 16 residues. Germline CDR1 and CDR2: SGHDT and YYEEEE. The V end lost 4 bases, the J end lost 6 bases, and 19 bases lay between the germline ends. This CDR3 is CASSPGPRQRYEKLFF. In nucleotides, the CDR3 is TGTGCCAGCAGCCCTGGTCCGAGACAGCGTTATGAAAAACTGTTTTTT.

There are many counts of this clonotype. The rearrangement joins TRBV7-9 to TRBJ2-1; 7 nucleotides align to TRBD2. The CDR3 runs 15 residues. Germline CDR1 reads SEHNR; CDR2 reads FQNEAQ (reference sequence). V was pared by 5 bases and J by 4 bases, with 8 bases of the junction left unmatched. This chain's CDR3 is CASSPTGRYYNEQFF. CDR3 DNA: TGTGCCAGCAGCCCCACCGGGAGGTATTACAATGAGCAGTTCTTC.

This clonotype was detected many times. The chain combines TRBV20-1 with TRBJ2-3, with TRBD2 identical over 7 bases. V shed 0 bases, J shed 0 bases, and the junction held 6 bases outside the gene matches. Germline V gene data show CDR1 as DFQATT and CDR2 as SNEGSKA (reference sequence). The CDR3 length is 16 residues. Written as DNA, the CDR3 is TGCAGTGCTAGAGACCGTCGACTAGCCAGCACAGATACGCAGTATTTT. This encodes CSARDRRLASTDTQYF.